These 21 T cell receptor beta chains were all obtained from the same sample, sequenced in a study of blood T cell repertoires in COVID-19. Using immunoSEQ multiplex PCR, the repertoire was profiled, and TCRdb retains in-frame clones only, with some absent. The sample contains about 220,000 clones, more than 75% of which appear only once. Source material: peripheral blood. Receptors were obtained from a human donor in a cohort sampled during active COVID-19.

V gene TRBV6-5 combines with J gene TRBJ1-1, with D possibly being TRBD1 (5 bases). The CDR3 loop spans 15 amino acids. CDR1 is MNHEY, CDR2 SVGAGI, per germline. V shed 7 bases and J shed 1 base, with 16 bases lying between them. CDR3 DNA: TGTGCCAGCAAAGGAAAGGGTGGGGCGAACACTGAAGCTTTCTTT. This codes for CASKGKGGANTEAFF.

The V call is TRBV6-6, the J call TRBJ2-5; 12 nucleotides line up with TRBD2. V lost 6 bases, J lost 4 bases, and 9 bases stayed unmatched. CDR3 length: 16 amino acids. Germline V gene data show CDR1 as MNHNY and CDR2 as SVGAGI (reference sequence). The CDR3 region is CASSRSTSGGIETQYF. The CDR3, as DNA: TGTGCCAGCAGCCGATCGACTAGCGGGGGAATAGAGACCCAGTACTTC.

The chain combines TRBV4-2 with TRBJ2-7; TRBD1 might be the D (5 bases). The CDR3 is 13 amino acids. The V and J ends lost 5 bases and 5 bases respectively, with 13 bases between them. The germline V gene encodes CDR1 LGHNA and CDR2 YNFKEQ. CDR3 protein: CASSSRGHDEQYF. The CDR3 region has the DNA TGTGCCAGCAGCTCGCGTGGACATGACGAGCAGTACTTC.

The chain couples TRBV27 to TRBJ1-4, with D uncertain. V lost 4 bases and J 10 bases, leaving 13 bases between the germline ends. The CDR3 has 13 residues. The germline CDR1 and CDR2 sequences are MNHEY and SMNVEV (reference sequence). CDR3 sequence: CASSYQNVGKLFF. The CDR3 DNA reads TGTGCCAGCAGTTACCAAAATGTCGGAAAACTGTTTTTT.

The chain has TRBV27 and TRBJ1-2, with D possibly matching TRBD1 (6 bases). The CDR3 covers 16 residues. Germline V gene lookup returns CDR1 MNHEY and CDR2 SMNVEV (reference sequence). The V gene lost 0 bases and the J gene lost 2 bases, with 13 bases spanning the gap. The CDR3 bases are TGTGCCAGCAGTTTATCGCAGGGGCGCGGAAACTATGGCTACACCTTC. Protein sequence: CASSLSQGRGNYGYTF.

This sequence joins TRBV6-5 and TRBJ2-3; D is unresolved. The V end was cut by 6 bases, the J end by 5 bases, with 6 bases between. This CDR3 comprises 11 residues. Germline CDR1 reads MNHEY; CDR2 reads SVGAGI. The CDR3 coding sequence is TGTGCCAGCAGGATACTAGATACGCAGTATTTT. Translated, it gives CASRILDTQYF.

As for this clone: Other DNA sequences in this specimen translate into the identical CDR3. The V call is TRBV6-5, the J call TRBJ1-1; D unclear. The CDR3 has 13 amino acids. Germline-derived CDR1 and CDR2 are MNHEY and SVGAGI. Between the trimmed V and J ends, which lost 0 bases and 5 bases, there was a span of 7 bases. The CDR3: CASSYSEGTEAFF. DNA of the CDR3: TGTGCCAGCAGTTACTCGGAGGGAACTGAAGCTTTCTTT.

The gene calls are TRBV6-5 and TRBJ1-2; 8 bases match TRBD1. CDR3 size: 14 residues. With V trimmed by 4 bases and J by 7 bases, 8 bases remained unmatched. Germline CDR1 and CDR2: MNHEY and SVGAGI. CDR3 sequence reads: CASSSTGVVFGYTF. CDR3 coding DNA: TGTGCCAGCAGTTCGACAGGGGTCGTTTTTGGCTACACCTTC.

The chain uses TRBV28 and TRBJ1-4, with D unresolved. Germline V lookup: CDR1 MDHEN, CDR2 SYDVKM. The CDR3 is 15 amino acids. V lost 7 bases and J 5 bases, leaving 17 bases between the germline ends. CDR3 DNA sequence: TGTGCCAGCACCTCCCCCCTCGGAGGGAATGAAAAACTGTTTTTT. Amino acids: CASTSPLGGNEKLFF.

The count of this clone is one. Written as DNA, the CDR3 is TGTGCCAGTAGTCCCACTAGCGGGAGGGCCACAGAGACCCAGTACTTC. Translated: CASSPTSGRATETQYF. The chain joins TRBV19 to TRBJ2-5; 13 bases align to TRBD2. The CDR3 loop spans 16 amino acids. V dropped 5 bases and J dropped 4; count of bases not matched to a gene: 7. From germline, CDR1 is LNHDA and CDR2 SQIVND (reference sequence).

The chain has TRBV6-4 and TRBJ2-7; TRBD2 aligns across 8 bases. The germline V gene encodes CDR1 MRHNA and CDR2 SNTAGT. V gave up 6 bases and J gave up 6 bases; unmatched junction bases: 4. The CDR3 is 12 amino acids. The DNA of the CDR3 is TGTGCCAGCAGAGGACTAGCAGGCGAGCAGTACTTC. Its translation is CASRGLAGEQYF.

This rearrangement joins TRBV15 to TRBJ1-4; tentatively, D is TRBD1 (6 bases). The ends were cut back, 1 base at V and 3 bases at J, with 9 bases in the middle. Germline V gene sequence: CDR1 LNHNV, CDR2 YYDKDF (reference sequence). There are 15 residues in the CDR3. The CDR3 DNA follows: TGTGCCACCAGCAGAGGGGGGGGCCCTAATGAAAAACTGTTTTTT. Encoded protein: CATSRGGGPNEKLFF. The full variable domain, its missing parts supplied by reference TRBV15 and TRBJ1-4, is DAMVIQNPRYQVTQFGKPVTLSCSQTLNHNVMYWYQQKSSQAPKLLFHYYDKDFNNEADTPDNFQSRRPNTSFCFLDIRSPGLGDTAMYLCATSRGGGPNEKLFFGSGTQLSVL.

The gene calls are TRBV28 and TRBJ2-3, with 7 bases matching TRBD2. This CDR3 contains 14 residues. Germline assignment: CDR1 MDHEN and CDR2 SYDVKM. V gave up 3 bases and J gave up 3 bases; unmatched junction bases: 3. This CDR3 is CASSFRGVTDTQYF. The CDR3, as DNA: TGTGCCAGCAGTTTTCGGGGGGTGACAGATACGCAGTATTTT.

This clone was detected only a few times. The chain recombines TRBV5-1 with TRBJ2-7, with 9 bases identical to TRBD1. There are 16 residues in the CDR3. CDR1 SGHRS and CDR2 YFSETQ come from the germline V gene. J lost 3 bases, V lost 4 bases, and 11 bases had no gene match. CDR3 bases: TGCGCCAGCAGCCTGAACCCGGGACAGGGTTTCTACGAGCAGTACTTC. Protein: CASSLNPGQGFYEQYF.

There are a few counts of this clone. The V call is TRBV15, the J call TRBJ2-7; no firm D call. CDR1 LNHNV and CDR2 YYDKDF come from the germline V gene (reference sequence). V gave up 5 bases and J gave up 5 bases, with 16 bases separating them. The CDR3 totals 14 residues. CDR3 sequence: CATSFLTSGDEQYF. In DNA form, the CDR3 reads TGTGCCACCAGCTTTCTAACTTCGGGTGACGAGCAGTACTTC.

The V and J genes are TRBV19 and TRBJ2-2, with D possibly TRBD1 on 5 matching bases. The CDR3 consists of 16 residues. The V end lost 2 bases, the J end lost 6 bases, and 16 bases lay between the germline ends. The V gene's germline CDR1 is LNHDA and CDR2 SQIVND (reference sequence). DNA of the CDR3: TGTGCCAGTAGTATACCAAAGCAGGGTTGGTCCGGGGAGCTGTTTTTT. Amino acids: CASSIPKQGWSGELFF.

The gene calls are TRBV28 and TRBJ2-7; TRBD2 matches 7 bases. CDR1 and CDR2 (germline): MDHEN, SYDVKM. Unmatched junction bases numbered 2, after V lost 3 bases and J lost 3 bases. CDR3 length: 13 amino acids. The CDR3 here is CASSLGTIYEQYF. The CDR3 coding sequence is TGTGCCAGCAGTTTGGGGACTATCTACGAGCAGTACTTC.

The chain joins TRBV9 to TRBJ1-1; D uncertain. CDR1 SGDLS and CDR2 YYNGEE come from the germline V gene. Trimming removed 0 bases from V and 0 bases from J, with 6 bases in between. This CDR3 is 14 amino acids long. For the CDR3, the DNA is TGTGCCAGCAGCGTAGTTCGGTTGAACACTGAAGCTTTCTTT. Its translation is CASSVVRLNTEAFF.

The rearrangement links TRBV3-1 (or the pseudogene TRBV3-2) to TRBJ2-2; 8 bases fit TRBD2. This CDR3 is built from 16 residues. Germline trimming cut 3 bases from V and 5 bases from J; bases unmatched to any gene: 8. CDR1 LGHDT and CDR2 YNNKEL come from the germline V gene (reference sequence). In nucleotides, the CDR3 is TGTGCCAGCAGCCATCGCCGGGGGGGTTGGACCGGGGAGCTGTTTTTT. Its protein product is CASSHRRGGWTGELFF.

The rearrangement links TRBV25-1 to TRBJ2-5; D perhaps matches TRBD1 (5 bases). With 3 bases removed from V and 3 bases from J, the gap between germline ends came to 5 bases. This CDR3 has 12 residues. Germline V gives CDR1 MGHDK, CDR2 SYGVNS. The CDR3 DNA reads as TGTGCCAGCAGTGAGACAGAAGAGACCCAGTACTTC. Protein product: CASSETEETQYF.

The gene calls are TRBV11-2 and TRBJ2-1, with TRBD2 matching over 10 bases. The germline V gene encodes CDR1 SGHAT and CDR2 FQNNGV. Germline trimming cut 5 bases from V and 3 bases from J; bases unmatched to any gene: 4. This CDR3 comprises 15 residues. The CDR3 sequence: CASSLTSGIYNEQFF. CDR3 nucleotide sequence: TGTGCCAGCAGCCTAACTAGCGGGATCTACAATGAGCAGTTCTTC.